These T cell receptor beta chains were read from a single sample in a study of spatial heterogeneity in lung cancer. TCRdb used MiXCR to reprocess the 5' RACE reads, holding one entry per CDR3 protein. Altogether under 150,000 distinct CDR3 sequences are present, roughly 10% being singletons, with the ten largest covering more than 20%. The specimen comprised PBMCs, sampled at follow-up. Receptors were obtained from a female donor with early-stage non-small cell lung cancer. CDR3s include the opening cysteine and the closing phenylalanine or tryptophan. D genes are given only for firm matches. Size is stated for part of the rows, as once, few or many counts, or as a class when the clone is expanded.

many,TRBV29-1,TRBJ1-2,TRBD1,CSVGQYYGYTF,TGCAGCGTGGGACAGTACTATGGCTACACCTTC
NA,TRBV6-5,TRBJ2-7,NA,CASSLDRAAEQYF,TGTGCCAGCAGTCTGGACCGGGCCGCCGAGCAGTACTTC
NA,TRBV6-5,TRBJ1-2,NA,CASSYSFSASSYGYTF,TGTGCCAGCAGTTACTCGTTCTCCGCATCGAGCTATGGCTACACCTTC
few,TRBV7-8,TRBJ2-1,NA,CASSLVVFLVGSYNEQFF,TGTGCCAGCAGCTTAGTCGTTTTTTTGGTAGGCTCCTACAATGAGCAGTTCTTC
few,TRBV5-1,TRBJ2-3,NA,CASSLGQGLDTQYF,TGCGCCAGCAGCTTGGGCCAGGGGTTAGATACGCAGTATTTT
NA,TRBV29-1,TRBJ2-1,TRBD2,CSVGEGLAGYNEQFF,TGCAGCGTTGGGGAGGGACTAGCGGGGTACAATGAGCAGTTCTTC
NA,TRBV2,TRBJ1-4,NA,CASKQREAARGPVFF,TGTGCCAGCAAACAAAGGGAGGCAGCCCGGGGCCCGGTGTTTTTT
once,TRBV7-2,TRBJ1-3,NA,CASSFTAPGISGNTIYF,TGTGCCAGCAGCTTCACAGCACCGGGAATTTCTGGAAACACCATATATTTT
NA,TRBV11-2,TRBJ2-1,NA,CASSQVQGSVYNEQFF,TGTGCCAGCAGCCAGGTACAGGGATCCGTTTACAATGAGCAGTTCTTC
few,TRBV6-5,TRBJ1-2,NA,CASSLTENYGYTF,TGTGCCAGCAGTTTGACAGAAAACTATGGCTACACCTTC
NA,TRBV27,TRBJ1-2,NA,CASSPWASSPGGYTF,TGTGCCAGCAGTCCGTGGGCCAGTTCACCGGGTGGCTACACCTTC
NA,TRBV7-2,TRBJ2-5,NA,CASSSIATQYF,TGTGCCAGCAGCTCCATAGCGACCCAGTACTTC
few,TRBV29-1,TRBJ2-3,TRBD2,CSVVAGGTDTQYF,TGCAGCGTTGTAGCGGGGGGCACAGATACGCAGTATTTT
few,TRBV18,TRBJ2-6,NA,CATSAVIGANVLTF,TGTGCCACGTCCGCAGTAATAGGGGCCAACGTCCTGACTTTC
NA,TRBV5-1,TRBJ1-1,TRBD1,CASSLSTGVGSTEAFF,TGCGCCAGCAGCTTAAGCACAGGGGTAGGGAGCACTGAAGCTTTCTTT
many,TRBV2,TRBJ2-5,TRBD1,CASSERTGFFLEETQYF,TGTGCCAGCAGTGAACGGACAGGGTTCTTTCTTGAAGAGACCCAGTACTTC
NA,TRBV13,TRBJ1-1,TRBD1,CANSLEDRGQRMNTEAFF,TGTGCCAACAGCTTAGAGGACAGGGGGCAGAGGATGAACACTGAAGCTTTCTTT
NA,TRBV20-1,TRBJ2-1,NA,CSARRENRAEQFF,TGCAGTGCTAGGAGGGAAAACCGGGCCGAGCAGTTCTTC
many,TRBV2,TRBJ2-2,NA,CASSRLTGELFF,TGTGCCAGCAGTCGACTCACCGGGGAGCTGTTTTTT
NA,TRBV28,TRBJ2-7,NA,CASSVYSYERQYF,TGTGCCAGCAGTGTCTACAGCTACGAGCGACAGTACTTC
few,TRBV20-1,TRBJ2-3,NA,CSARDLVADTQYF,TGCAGTGCTAGAGATCTGGTTGCAGATACGCAGTATTTT
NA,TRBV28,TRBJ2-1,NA,CASSFWGVRYNEQFF,TGTGCCAGCAGTTTCTGGGGAGTCCGCTACAATGAGCAGTTCTTC
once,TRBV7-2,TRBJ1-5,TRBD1,CASSRGTDSNQPQHF,TGTGCCAGCAGCCGCGGGACAGATAGCAATCAGCCCCAGCATTTT
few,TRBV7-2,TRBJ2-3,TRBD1,CASRGTGTGVSDTQYF,TGTGCCAGCAGGGGGACCGGGACAGGGGTGTCAGATACGCAGTATTTT
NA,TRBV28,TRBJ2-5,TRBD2,CASSWTSSGPGEAQYF,TGTGCCAGCAGTTGGACTAGTAGCGGGCCTGGGGAGGCCCAGTACTTC
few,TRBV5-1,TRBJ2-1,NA,CASSIGQGIRNEQFF,TGCGCCAGCAGCATAGGTCAGGGGATTCGGAATGAGCAGTTCTTC
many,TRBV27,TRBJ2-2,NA,CASSSPLLTGELFF,TGTGCCAGCAGTTCTCCCCTTCTCACCGGGGAGCTGTTTTTT
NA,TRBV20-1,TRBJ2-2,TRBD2,CSARWTSATGELFF,TGCAGTGCTAGATGGACTAGCGCCACCGGGGAGCTGTTTTTT
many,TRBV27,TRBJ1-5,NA,CASSFLARGNQPQHF,TGTGCCAGCAGTTTCCTAGCTAGGGGCAATCAGCCCCAGCATTTT
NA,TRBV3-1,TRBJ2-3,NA,CASSQGLARYTDTQYF,TGTGCCAGCAGCCAAGGTCTAGCGCGGTACACAGATACGCAGTATTTT
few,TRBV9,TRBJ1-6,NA,CASSVGIGGGDSPLHF,TGTGCCAGCAGCGTAGGAATCGGAGGGGGGGATTCACCCCTCCACTTT
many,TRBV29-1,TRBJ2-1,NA,CSVVGGNIYNEQFF,TGCAGCGTTGTAGGAGGGAATATATACAATGAGCAGTTCTTC